Only one count was recorded for the clone carrying this T cell receptor (beta chain). Its antigen is not known. With 0 bases removed from V and 6 bases from J, the gap between germline ends came to 14 bases. The germline CDR1 and CDR2 sequences are GTSNPN and SVGIG (reference sequence). CDR3 length: 14 amino acids. TCRdb's copy holds only in-frame clones and misses some; the assay was immunoSEQ multiplex PCR. The table includes about 75,000 clones, 70% to 90% detected once. These data originate in a study of T cell responses to AZD1222 COVID-19 vaccine. Study findings and constraints: Possibly, clonal diversity was underestimated; donors were largely white British and included more females. Regions 160-218 and 743-854 held dominance among vaccine-associated CD4 TCRs, which spanned spike. Repertoire sampling happened only post peak T cell response.

The sequencing used peripheral blood, collected 28 days after the second dose of the MenACWY control vaccine. This sequence was found in an adult who received the MenACWY meningococcal vaccine as a control. The chain has TRBV30 and TRBJ1-2; D is perhaps TRBD1 (5 bases). DNA of the CDR3: TGTGCCTGGAGTGTGGCTTTGGGACGGGATGGCTACACCTTC. It yields the protein CAWSVALGRDGYTF.